The clone carrying this T cell receptor (beta chain) has just one count. This record comes from a study of long-term antiretroviral therapy in people with HIV. Amounts of about 1-10 million cryopreserved PBMC were held in the samples before DNA extraction. Researchers report immunoSEQ v3.0 was run at survey level. Clones were read by immunoSEQ multiplex PCR, and TCRdb kept only the in-frame ones, dropping some. There are tens of thousands of clones in the sample; 75% to 85% occur only once, and 5.5% to 8.5% lies in the top ten. The sequencing used unsorted PBMCs, collected 0.3 years after starting antiretroviral therapy. The TCR comes from a man aged 35 to 55 with HIV.

CDR3 protein: CASSDNVGGAGDTQYF. In nucleotides, the CDR3 is TGTGCCAGCAGTGACAACGTCGGGGGGGCAGGAGATACGCAGTATTTT. V usage is TRBV6-1 and J usage is TRBJ2-3, with 8 positions matching TRBD2. Trimming took 3 bases from V and 5 from J; bases not matched to a gene: 10. CDR1 is MNHNS, CDR2 SASEGT, per germline. The CDR3 spans 16 residues.